The sequence of this T cell receptor beta chain was determined in a study of blood T cells in healthy people across ages. The CDR3 has 14 amino acids. CDR1 is MNHNY, CDR2 SVGAGI, per germline (reference sequence). The V end lost 5 bases, the J end lost 1 base, and 9 bases lay between the germline ends. It was with a sample-barcoded 5' primer and a J-beta primer mix that a second PCR of roughly 6 to 11 cycles was run. TCRdb processed the 5' RACE reads anew with MiXCR; each CDR3 protein has one entry. Here the sample spans about 1,800,000 distinct CDR3 sequences, 28% being singletons. Total RNA was isolated from each sample in quantities of at least 5 micrograms. This clonotype was counted only a few times.

The V and J genes are TRBV6-6 and TRBJ1-5; D is unresolved. Sequenced input: blood. This TCR was recovered from a woman aged 25-40 years in good health. CDR3 amino acids: CASSQTGSNQPQHF. CDR3 bases: TGTGCCAGCAGTCAGACCGGGAGCAATCAGCCCCAGCATTTT.